The 30 T cell receptor beta chains below all came from one sample that was sequenced in a study of technical replicates of blood from a handful of donors. Repertoires were generated with immunoSEQ multiplex PCR, while TCRdb's copy carries only in-frame clones and drops some. The repertoire holds 70,000 to 85,000 clones, with about 90% as singletons. The sample comprised T cells isolated from PBMCs. Every receptor here comes from a human donor in good health.

The chain carries TRBV6-5 and TRBJ1-1, with D possibly TRBD1 on 6 matching bases. V lost 2 bases, J lost 0 bases, and 13 bases lay in between. This CDR3 is built from 16 residues. Germline assignment: CDR1 MNHEY and CDR2 SVGAGI. The CDR3 DNA reads TGTGCCAGCAGTTACACAGGGTTCGGTGTGAACACTGAAGCTTTCTTT. Amino acid sequence: CASSYTGFGVNTEAFF.

Turning to this clone: A read error may produce the germline difference seen at one junction end. This chain links TRBV29-1 with TRBJ1-5; D remains unclear. This CDR3 has 14 amino acids. CDR1 is SQVTM, CDR2 ANQGSEA, per germline. CDR3 amino acids: CSVQESNSNQPQHF. CDR3 in DNA: TGCAGCGTTCAAGAGAGCAATAGCAATCAGCCCCAGCATTTT.

The gene calls are TRBV5-1 and TRBJ2-5, with 8 bases lining up with TRBD2. This CDR3 is 16 amino acids long. From germline, CDR1 is SGHRS and CDR2 YFSETQ. Germline trimming cut 0 bases from V and 1 base from J; bases unmatched to any gene: 5. CDR3 region: CASSLDRGGFQETQYF. The CDR3 coding sequence is TGCGCCAGCAGCTTGGATCGGGGGGGATTCCAAGAGACCCAGTACTTC. The variable domain in full, completed from reference TRBV5-1 and TRBJ2-5, reads KAGVTQTPRYLIKTRGQQVTLSCSPISGHRSVSWYQQTPGQGLQFLFEYFSETQRNKGNFPGRFSGRQFSNSRSEMNVSTLELGDSALYLCASSLDRGGFQETQYFGPGTRLLVL.

The rearrangement joins TRBV2 to TRBJ2-5; possible D gene TRBD1, 5 bases. In germline, CDR1 is SNHLY, CDR2 FYNNEI. The germline V and J ends were trimmed by 1 base and 4 bases, with 10 bases remaining between them. CDR3 length: 14 residues. This CDR3 is CASSEGPRGETQYF. The CDR3 DNA follows: TGTGCCAGCAGTGAAGGGCCTAGGGGAGAGACCCAGTACTTC. The complete variable domain, with remaining parts taken from reference TRBV2 and TRBJ2-5, reads EPEVTQTPSHQVTQMGQEVILRCVPISNHLYFYWYRQILGQKVEFLVSFYNNEISEKSEIFDDQFSVERPDGSNFTLKIRSTKLEDSAMYFCASSEGPRGETQYFGPGTRLLVL.

The count of this clone is one. The J gene is TRBJ2-2, the V gene TRBV6-5; D might be TRBD2 (6 bases). V was shortened by 2 bases and J by 8 bases, with 12 bases between the two germline ends. The CDR3 length is 14 residues. CDR1 and CDR2 from the germline V gene are MNHEY and SVGAGI. This CDR3 is CASSYLRREGELFF. As DNA, the CDR3 is TGTGCCAGCAGTTACCTACGGAGGGAAGGGGAGCTGTTTTTT.

The genes are TRBV12-5 and TRBJ1-2, with 7 positions matching TRBD1. The CDR3 has 19 amino acids. In germline, CDR1 is LGHNT, CDR2 FRNRAP. V lost 1 base and J lost 3; bases outside the gene matches: 17. The CDR3 region is CASGLARKGQSDRDYGYTF. The CDR3 DNA follows: TGTGCTAGTGGTTTGGCCAGGAAGGGCCAATCTGACAGGGACTATGGCTACACCTTC.

J is TRBJ2-7 and V is TRBV6-5; D gene ambiguous. CDR1 is MNHEY, CDR2 SVGAGI, per germline. Trimming removed 2 bases at V and 3 bases at J, with 11 bases between. The CDR3 is 14 residues long. The CDR3, as DNA: TGTGCCAGCAGTTACGCGTCGGGTCTCTACGAGCAGTACTTC. Translating gives CASSYASGLYEQYF.

This clone was counted only a few times. CDR3 residues: CASSDRQGGNQPQHF. The CDR3 DNA follows: TGTGCCAGCAGTGACCGACAGGGTGGAAATCAGCCCCAGCATTTT. V and J are TRBV2 and TRBJ1-5, with 7 positions matching TRBD1. The CDR3 has 15 residues. Germline V lookup: CDR1 SNHLY, CDR2 FYNNEI. With 3 bases clipped from V and 4 bases from J, the junction kept 6 bases outside the gene matches.

This clone has only one observation. V gene TRBV15 combines with J gene TRBJ2-7, with 11 bases aligning to TRBD1. Trimming removed 0 bases from V and 3 bases from J; junction bases left unmatched: 1. CDR1 is LNHNV and CDR2 is YYDKDF in the germline V gene (reference sequence). The CDR3 totals 15 residues. The CDR3 loop is CATSREGTGGYEQYF. The DNA of the CDR3 is TGTGCCACCAGCAGAGAAGGGACAGGGGGCTACGAGCAGTACTTC. Full variable domain (missing parts from reference TRBV15 and TRBJ2-7): DAMVIQNPRYQVTQFGKPVTLSCSQTLNHNVMYWYQQKSSQAPKLLFHYYDKDFNNEADTPDNFQSRRPNTSFCFLDIRSPGLGDTAMYLCATSREGTGGYEQYFGPGTRLTVT.

This CDR3 reads CASSVADERETQYF. As DNA, the CDR3 is TGTGCCAGCAGCGTAGCCGATGAGAGAGAGACCCAGTACTTC. The chain recombines TRBV9 with TRBJ2-5, with no clear D. The CDR3 length is 14 residues. Between the trimmed V and J ends, which lost 0 bases and 4 bases, there was a span of 10 bases. CDR1 and CDR2 (germline): SGDLS, YYNGEE.

This chain uses TRBV4-1 with TRBJ2-1, with D perhaps TRBD1 (5 bases). V was pared by 4 bases and J by 5 bases, with 12 bases between. This CDR3 is 14 amino acids long. The V gene's germline CDR1 is MGHRA and CDR2 YSYEKL. The CDR3 region is CASSLRVRDNEQFF. CDR3 sequence (DNA): TGCGCCAGCAGCCTCAGGGTTCGCGACAATGAGCAGTTCTTC.

The rearrangement uses TRBV10-2 and TRBJ2-1; D remains ambiguous. Per the germline V gene, CDR1 is WSHSY and CDR2 is SAAADI. The CDR3 totals 15 residues. Deletions cut 7 bases from V and 5 bases from J, with 18 bases between. The CDR3 DNA sequence: TGCGCCAGCAACTCCAGAGACTCCGGCGACAATGAGCAGTTCTTC. It codes for CASNSRDSGDNEQFF.

The rearrangement joins TRBV7-2 to TRBJ1-1; 9 bases align to TRBD1. V dropped 6 bases and J dropped 3; count of bases not matched to a gene: 5. Germline CDR1 and CDR2: SGHTA and FQGNSA. This CDR3 is 14 amino acids long. DNA for the CDR3: TGTGCCAGCAGAGACGACAGGGGGGACACTGAAGCTTTCTTT. Its translation is CASRDDRGDTEAFF.

The J gene is TRBJ1-1, the V gene TRBV5-5, with 7 positions matching TRBD1. The CDR3 loop spans 14 amino acids. After removal of 2 bases from V and 3 bases from J, the junction contained 4 bases not matched to a gene. Per the germline V gene, CDR1 is SGHKS and CDR2 is YYEKEE (reference sequence). This chain's CDR3 is CASSLGQAYTEAFF. The CDR3 region has the DNA TGTGCCAGCAGCTTAGGACAGGCTTACACTGAAGCTTTCTTT.

This chain joins TRBV11-2 and TRBJ2-1; tentatively, D is TRBD1 (6 bases). Trimming shortened V by 2 bases and J by 8 bases, and 10 bases separated the two germline ends. Looked up from germline, CDR1 is SGHAT and CDR2 is FQNNGV. The CDR3 runs to 13 residues. The DNA of the CDR3 is TGTGCCAGCAGCTTAACAGGGTGGGATGAGCAGTTCTTC. Translation: CASSLTGWDEQFF.

The chain is built from TRBV11-3 and TRBJ2-1, with a weak D call TRBD1 (7 bases). There are 15 residues in the CDR3. The germline V gene encodes CDR1 SGHNT and CDR2 YENEEA. Trimming took 7 bases from V and 3 from J, leaving 16 bases between them. CDR3 sequence: CASIPGDRDYNEQFF. The CDR3 nucleotides are TGTGCCAGCATCCCGGGAGACAGGGACTACAATGAGCAGTTCTTC.

This clone was seen just once. For the CDR3, the DNA is TGCGCCAGCAGCCCCCCGGGAGGGGGGGAGACCCAGTACTTC. Translating it yields CASSPPGGGETQYF. The rearrangement joins TRBV4-1 to TRBJ2-5; TRBD2 matches at 8 bases. V gave up 4 bases and J gave up 5 bases; unmatched junction bases: 6. Per the germline V gene, CDR1 is MGHRA and CDR2 is YSYEKL. CDR3 length: 14 amino acids.

This chain uses TRBV2 with TRBJ1-2; D is perhaps TRBD1 (5 bases). From germline, CDR1 is SNHLY and CDR2 FYNNEI. The ends were cut back, 1 base at V and 0 bases at J, with 18 bases in the middle. This CDR3 is 18 amino acids long. The CDR3 loop is CASSEGYRSAFTNYGYTF. The CDR3 DNA follows: TGTGCCAGCAGTGAAGGCTACAGGTCCGCTTTTACTAACTATGGCTACACCTTC.

The CDR3 region is CASSTLAGAGDEQFF. CDR3 nucleotide sequence: TGTGCCAGCAGCACGCTAGCGGGAGCCGGCGATGAGCAGTTCTTC. The chain carries TRBV7-9 and TRBJ2-1; TRBD2 aligns across 10 bases. Germline CDR1 reads SEHNR; CDR2 reads FQNEAQ (reference sequence). This CDR3 contains 15 residues. V was clipped by 5 bases and J by 8 bases; unmatched bases: 9.

The V call is TRBV7-6, the J call TRBJ1-1; 7 bases agree with TRBD1. Germline V lookup: CDR1 SGHVS, CDR2 FNYEAQ. This CDR3 is 17 amino acids long. Unmatched junction bases numbered 11, after V lost 4 bases and J lost 0 bases. CDR3 sequence (DNA): TGTGCCAGCAGCTCGATGGCAGGGGGTCAGGTGAACACTGAAGCTTTCTTT. It is translated as CASSSMAGGQVNTEAFF.

The chain joins TRBV19 to TRBJ2-2, with TRBD1 as a possible D gene (6 bases). CDR3 length equals 13 residues. V was clipped by 7 bases and J by 8 bases, with 14 bases between them. Germline loops: CDR1 LNHDA, CDR2 SQIVND (reference sequence). CDR3: CASMEGGAGELFF. The CDR3 DNA follows: TGTGCCAGTATGGAAGGGGGAGCGGGGGAGCTGTTTTTT.

This chain links TRBV4-1 with TRBJ2-6; D may be TRBD2 (5 bases). The CDR3 consists of 18 residues. V lost 3 bases and J lost 2, with 17 bases in between. Germline CDR1 MGHRA, CDR2 YSYEKL. CDR3 sequence: CASSQRVAGATGANVLTF. The DNA for the CDR3 is TGCGCCAGCAGCCAGAGGGTTGCGGGTGCCACTGGGGCCAACGTCCTGACTTTC.

The V gene is TRBV13, the J gene TRBJ2-1; 10 nucleotides agree with TRBD1. With 7 bases clipped from V and 6 bases from J, the junction kept 9 bases outside the gene matches. The CDR3 has 15 residues. Per the germline V gene, CDR1 is PRHDT and CDR2 is FYEKMQ (reference sequence). The DNA for the CDR3 is TGTGCCAGCAACATCGTCGGGACAGGGGTCAATGAGCAGTTCTTC. Amino acids: CASNIVGTGVNEQFF.

This clone was recorded once. The J gene is TRBJ2-2, the V gene TRBV5-6; D is unclear. This CDR3 spans 15 amino acids. Germline CDR1 is SGHDT and CDR2 is YYEEEE. V lost 0 bases, J lost 6 bases, and 12 bases lay in between. The CDR3 nucleotides are TGTGCCAGCAGCTTGGGTCTATCGAGGTCCGGGGAGCTGTTTTTT. It specifies CASSLGLSRSGELFF. Full variable domain (missing parts from reference TRBV5-6 and TRBJ2-2): DAGVTQSPTHLIKTRGQQVTLRCSPKSGHDTVSWYQQALGQGPQFIFQYYEEEERQRGNFPDRFSGHQFPNYSSELNVNALLLGDSALYLCASSLGLSRSGELFFGEGSRLTVL.

This clone was picked up one time. The V gene is TRBV5-1, the J gene TRBJ2-7; 11 bases match TRBD2. The CDR3 covers 15 residues. The ends lost 4 bases at V and 2 bases at J; junction bases unmatched: 5. Per the germline V gene, CDR1 is SGHRS and CDR2 is YFSETQ. The CDR3 DNA follows: TGCGCCAGCAGCATGGGACTAGCGGACACCTACGAGCAGTACTTC. Its protein is CASSMGLADTYEQYF.

The chain joins TRBV6-1 to TRBJ2-1; no definite D call. V was clipped by 6 bases and J by 7 bases, with 16 bases between them. CDR3 length: 14 residues. Germline loops: CDR1 MNHNS, CDR2 SASEGT. CDR3: CASRAMNLWNEQFF. In DNA, the CDR3 is TGTGCCAGCAGGGCCATGAATTTGTGGAATGAGCAGTTCTTC.

The chain has TRBV5-1 and TRBJ2-1; tentatively, D is TRBD1 (5 bases). Germline V gives CDR1 SGHRS, CDR2 YFSETQ. The CDR3 loop spans 14 amino acids. The V and J ends lost 0 bases and 4 bases respectively, with 8 bases between them. This CDR3 reads CASSLEGFYNEQFF. The CDR3 DNA is TGCGCCAGCAGCTTGGAGGGGTTTTACAATGAGCAGTTCTTC.

The rearrangement links TRBV6-4 to TRBJ1-1; D not resolved. The CDR3 extends over 14 amino acids. Germline CDR1 MRHNA, CDR2 SNTAGT. Trimming took 0 bases from V and 6 from J, leaving 11 bases between them. DNA of the CDR3: TGTGCCAGCAGTGACTCCTTGAGCGGGGCTGAAGCTTTCTTT. It encodes CASSDSLSGAEAFF.

The rearrangement links TRBV27 to TRBJ2-1; 11 bases fit TRBD2. The V segment lost 5 bases and the J segment 4 bases; nucleotides outside the gene matches: 7. Germline V gene data show CDR1 as MNHEY and CDR2 as SMNVEV (reference sequence). The CDR3 runs 16 residues. The CDR3 coding sequence is TGTGCCAGCAGTCCATTAGCGGGAGGGGGGTACAATGAGCAGTTCTTC. Its translation is CASSPLAGGGYNEQFF.

This chain joins TRBV27 and TRBJ2-3; 7 nucleotides match TRBD1. Germline V CDR1 and CDR2: MNHEY, SMNVEV (reference sequence). The CDR3 is 16 residues long. Losses at the gene ends were 8 bases for V and 6 bases for J; bases not matched to a gene: 17. The CDR3 region is CASGLLQGVSWDTQYF. The CDR3, as DNA: TGTGCCAGCGGTCTCCTGCAGGGGGTCTCTTGGGATACGCAGTATTTT.